This TCR beta chain was sequenced during a study of blood T cell repertoires in COVID-19. At the level of the study: Samples of COVID-19 (acute and convalescent) were obtained from the United States, Italy and Spain. T cells, B-cell-depleted T cells, or PBMCs supplied cDNA or gDNA.

Original data processing: Amplification of reference gene primers provided the estimated nucleated cell counts. The protocol was immunoSEQ multiplex PCR, while the TCRdb copy is restricted to in-frame clones and leaves out a portion. That table supplies the V and J calls and clone size; D and trimming were determined from the DNA. This sample has 410,000 or so clones, with around 86% found just once. As for this clone: The sample has other DNA sequences that encode this CDR3 too.

The TCR originated in a woman aged 25-40 years with active or convalescent COVID-19. Specimen: peripheral blood.

As DNA, the CDR3 is TGCGCCAGCAGCTTACAGGGTTACACTGAAGCTTTCTTT. Protein sequence: CASSLQGYTEAFF. The V call is TRBV5-1, the J call TRBJ1-1, with D possibly matching TRBD1 (6 bases). Trimming shortened V by 2 bases and J by 3 bases, and 8 bases separated the two germline ends. The germline V gene encodes CDR1 SGHRS and CDR2 YFSETQ. This CDR3 is 13 amino acids long.